This is a list of T cell receptor beta chains from one sample in a study of CD8 T cells in ankylosing spondylitis. From the 5' RACE reads, TCRdb called clonotypes with MiXCR, one entry per CDR3 protein. The table records around 490,000 distinct CDR3 sequences, about 5.7% of them present only once. The sequenced sample was blood, either unsorted or a sorted T cell fraction (not recorded which). These receptors were collected from a male donor with ankylosing spondylitis. Each CDR3 is given with its conserved first and last residue. D genes are given only for firm matches. Only part of the rows carry a size: once, few, many, or a class if the clone is expanded.

d_call,v_call,clone_size,j_call,cdr3_aa,cdr3_nt
.,TRBV20-1,many,TRBJ2-7,CSALPRGTVAYEQYF,TGCAGTGCTCTCCCCCGAGGGACGGTGGCCTACGAGCAGTACTTC
TRBD1,TRBV20-1,few,TRBJ2-5,CSASTPKATGRVRETQYF,TGCAGTGCTAGCACTCCCAAAGCGACAGGGCGGGTGCGGGAGACCCAGTACTTC
.,TRBV6-5,many,TRBJ2-7,CASSYIGEAPSEQYF,TGTGCCAGCAGTTACATAGGGGAGGCCCCTTCCGAGCAGTACTTC
.,TRBV6-1,many,TRBJ1-2,CASTQRGARYGYTF,TGTGCCAGCACCCAAAGGGGGGCGCGATATGGCTACACCTTC
.,TRBV4-2,many,TRBJ1-2,CASRTLVPKEYGYTF,TGTGCCAGCAGGACCTTGGTGCCCAAGGAGTATGGCTACACCTTC
.,TRBV11-3,.,TRBJ2-2,CASSPPRGRGTGELFF,TGTGCCAGCAGCCCCCCCCGGGGTCGAGGCACCGGGGAGCTGTTTTTT
.,TRBV28,many,TRBJ1-5,CASSFWGLTSDQPQHF,TGTGCCAGCAGTTTCTGGGGGCTAACCTCGGATCAGCCCCAGCATTTT
.,TRBV7-3,many,TRBJ1-3,CASSFQGPGSGNTIYF,TGTGCCAGCAGCTTCCAGGGGCCTGGGTCTGGAAACACCATATATTTT
TRBD2,TRBV11-2,many,TRBJ2-1,CASSPGVRLAGSSYNEQFF,TGTGCCAGCAGCCCAGGGGTTCGCCTAGCGGGTTCCTCCTACAATGAGCAGTTCTTC
.,TRBV5-1,many,TRBJ1-1,CASSLGSLNTEAFF,TGCGCCAGCAGCTTGGGCTCGTTGAACACTGAAGCTTTCTTT
.,TRBV24-1,many,TRBJ2-2,CATSDLGQRNTGELFF,TGTGCCACCAGTGATTTGGGGCAGAGGAACACCGGGGAGCTGTTTTTT
TRBD2,TRBV9,few,TRBJ2-3,CASSVKASGDTQYF,TGTGCCAGCAGCGTAAAGGCTAGCGGAGATACGCAGTATTTT
.,TRBV5-1,few,TRBJ2-7,CASSPRPRGVRYEQYF,TGCGCCAGCAGCCCCCGTCCAAGGGGAGTAAGGTACGAGCAGTACTTC
.,TRBV10-3,many,TRBJ1-5,CAISEMGADQPQHF,TGTGCCATCAGTGAGATGGGGGCGGATCAGCCCCAGCATTTT
.,TRBV6-1,many,TRBJ2-1,CASSPRAVSSYNEQFF,TGTGCCAGCAGCCCCAGAGCGGTTAGCTCCTACAATGAGCAGTTCTTC
TRBD2,TRBV6-2/TRBV6-3,few,TRBJ2-7,CASSFSGRDRSEQYF,TGTGCCAGCAGTTTTAGCGGGAGGGATCGGAGCGAGCAGTACTTC
.,TRBV12-3/TRBV12-4,many,TRBJ2-5,CASMMGRKETQYF,TGTGCCAGCATGATGGGGCGGAAAGAGACCCAGTACTTC
TRBD2,TRBV7-9,many,TRBJ2-2,CASSLRGGRLRTGELFF,TGTGCCAGCAGCCTACGGGGGGGACGCCTGAGGACCGGGGAGCTGTTTTTT
.,TRBV5-5,.,TRBJ2-1,CASSLTTGSRDNEQFF,TGTGCCAGCAGCTTGACAACGGGCTCAAGGGACAATGAGCAGTTCTTC
TRBD1,TRBV20-1,many,TRBJ2-7,CSALSPGQGTYEQYF,TGCAGTGCTTTATCCCCGGGACAGGGAACCTACGAGCAGTACTTC
.,TRBV20-1,many,TRBJ2-1,CSARSRSRSYNEQFF,TGCAGTGCTAGAAGCCGCAGTAGATCCTACAATGAGCAGTTCTTC
TRBD1,TRBV12-3/TRBV12-4,.,TRBJ2-6,CASRTGLGGANVLTF,TGTGCCAGCAGGACAGGGTTAGGTGGGGCCAACGTCCTGACTTTC
TRBD1,TRBV7-2,few,TRBJ1-2,CASSTTGQNYGYTF,TGTGCCAGCAGCACGACAGGGCAGAACTATGGCTACACCTTC
.,TRBV28,.,TRBJ2-6,CASSAWGAVLSGANVLTF,TGTGCCAGCAGCGCCTGGGGGGCGGTTCTCTCTGGGGCCAACGTCCTGACTTTC
.,TRBV20-1,many,TRBJ2-3,CSAVAGSTDTQYF,TGCAGTGCTGTGGCAGGGAGCACAGATACGCAGTATTTT
TRBD2,TRBV11-2,.,TRBJ2-3,CASTQAGEDTQYF,TGTGCCAGCACTCAAGCGGGGGAAGATACGCAGTATTTT
.,TRBV7-8,.,TRBJ2-7,CASSLMWEDEQYF,TGTGCCAGCAGCTTAATGTGGGAGGACGAGCAGTACTTC
.,TRBV5-5,many,TRBJ1-5,CASSPLSGAGGNQPQHF,TGTGCCAGCAGCCCACTATCCGGCGCTGGGGGCAATCAGCCCCAGCATTTT
TRBD1,TRBV20-1,many,TRBJ1-4,CSSRQGGVWEKLFF,TGCAGTTCCAGACAGGGGGGAGTGTGGGAAAAACTGTTTTTT